Each of the 25 T cell receptor beta chains below was sequenced from the same sample in a study of T cell responses to AZD1222 COVID-19 vaccine (dated by TCRdb to about 2021). The library was made by the immunoSEQ multiplex PCR assay. Drawn from immuneACCESS, this table holds only the in-frame rearrangements with V and J called that TCRdb kept. Clones are partly lost; checked studies trace under half to an unresolved V gene and leave the rest unexplained. For this sample there are over 80,000 clones; 75% to 90% appear just once. In total, the top ten clones hold about 28% of the sample. Read against the paper, the sample's time point label means: baseline before first vaccination. The specimen was peripheral blood, collected on day 0 of AZD1222 vaccination. Source of these receptors: an adult in good health.

This clone was observed a few times. This chain connects TRBV28 to TRBJ1-4, with a possible D match to TRBD1 (6 bases). This CDR3 region has 14 residues. The V and J ends lost 7 bases and 2 bases respectively, with 11 bases between them. Germline V CDR1 and CDR2: MDHEN, SYDVKM. The CDR3 nucleotides read TGTGCCAGCACCCTCGGGGGCACTAATGAAAAACTGTTTTTT. Encoded protein: CASTLGGTNEKLFF.

The rearrangement links TRBV25-1 to TRBJ1-2, with TRBD1 matching over 7 bases. Unmatched junction bases numbered 9, after V lost 5 bases and J lost 3 bases. Germline CDR1 is MGHDK and CDR2 is SYGVNS. The CDR3 is 15 residues long. The CDR3 reads CASSNAGGMDYGYTF. CDR3 bases: TGTGCCAGCAGTAACGCAGGGGGAATGGACTATGGCTACACCTTC.

The rearrangement uses TRBV7-2 and TRBJ2-5, with D possibly matching TRBD2 (5 bases). The V end lost 3 bases, the J end lost 4 bases, and 15 bases lay between the germline ends. This CDR3 contains 15 residues. CDR1 SGHTA and CDR2 FQGNSA come from the germline V gene. The CDR3 DNA sequence: TGTGCCAGCAGCTTCTCGAGGGAGTCCCTAGAGACCCAGTACTTC. As protein: CASSFSRESLETQYF.

The chain recombines TRBV7-8 with TRBJ2-3; tentatively, D is TRBD2 (5 bases). This CDR3 region has 16 residues. CDR1 is SGHVS, CDR2 FQNEAQ, per germline. The V end was cut by 5 bases, the J end by 10 bases, with 25 bases between. In DNA, the CDR3 is TGTGCCAGCAGCCCATATCGGGTGCCCGGCGGGTATGCGCAGTATTTT. Translated: CASSPYRVPGGYAQYF.

CDR3 in DNA: TGCGCCAGCAGTCGAGTGTCGGGGAATCAGCCCCAGCATTTT. Protein product: CASSRVSGNQPQHF. The rearrangement links TRBV23-1 to TRBJ1-5, with no clear D. TRBV23-1 falls under the ORF class, with uncertain function. V gave up 4 bases and J gave up 4 bases, with 11 bases separating them. The CDR3 has 14 amino acids.

The chain carries TRBV27 and TRBJ1-5, with TRBD1 as a possible D gene (6 bases). This CDR3 comprises 14 residues. Trimming took 3 bases from V and 6 from J, leaving 12 bases between them. CDR1 is MNHEY and CDR2 is SMNVEV in the germline V gene (reference sequence). The CDR3 bases are TGTGCCAGCAGTTTCGGGGGGCAGGGTCAGCCCCAGCATTTT. Its protein product is CASSFGGQGQPQHF.

V and J are TRBV9 and TRBJ2-3; D gene uncertain. This CDR3 is built from 14 residues. V lost 0 bases to trimming and J lost 10 bases, with 15 bases between them. The germline V gene has CDR1 SGDLS and CDR2 YYNGEE. The CDR3 loop reads CASSVEGRAEAQYF. In DNA, the CDR3 is TGTGCCAGCAGCGTAGAAGGAAGGGCAGAAGCGCAGTATTTT.

The rearrangement uses TRBV28 and TRBJ1-5; no clear D. Per the germline V gene, CDR1 is MDHEN and CDR2 is SYDVKM. The CDR3 runs to 13 residues. V was trimmed by 8 bases and J by 12 bases, leaving 20 bases between them. CDR3 in amino acids: CASSRADDQVQHF. The DNA for the CDR3 is TGTGCCAGCTCCCGGGCCGATGATCAGGTCCAGCATTTT.

The chain combines TRBV19 with TRBJ2-3, with D perhaps matching TRBD2 (5 bases). The CDR3 totals 15 residues. CDR1 and CDR2 from the germline V gene are LNHDA and SQIVND (reference sequence). V lost 4 bases to trimming and J lost 1 base, with 12 bases between them. In DNA, the CDR3 is TGTGCCAGTAGTAAGTGGGAGAGTGGCACAGATACGCAGTATTTT. Protein sequence: CASSKWESGTDTQYF.

J is TRBJ2-5 and V is TRBV19, with 10 bases identical to TRBD2. After removal of 8 bases from V and 12 bases from J, the junction contained 12 bases not matched to a gene. Germline V gene data show CDR1 as LNHDA and CDR2 as SQIVND (reference sequence). The CDR3 covers 13 residues. The CDR3 spells CASSGTSESVEYF. The DNA of the CDR3 is TGTGCCAGTTCCGGGACTAGCGAGTCCGTGGAGTACTTC.

The chain combines TRBV10-1 with TRBJ1-5; TRBD1 aligns across 7 bases. J lost 0 bases, V lost 6 bases, and 8 bases had no gene match. Germline values: CDR1 WNHNN, CDR2 SYGVQD (reference sequence). The CDR3 spans 16 residues. The CDR3 DNA follows: TGCGCCAGCAGACGGACAGGCGCGTATAGCAATCAGCCCCAGCATTTT. Its translation: CASRRTGAYSNQPQHF.

The rearrangement uses TRBV9 and TRBJ1-1, with 10 bases lining up with TRBD1. V lost 3 bases and J lost 4; bases outside the gene matches: 6. The CDR3 is 15 amino acids. Germline V gene lookup returns CDR1 SGDLS and CDR2 YYNGEE. CDR3 residues: CASSATGTGVTEAFF. CDR3 in DNA: TGTGCCAGCAGCGCCACCGGGACAGGGGTCACTGAAGCTTTCTTT.

This chain uses TRBV7-8 with TRBJ1-6; D is unresolved. The CDR3 loop spans 16 amino acids. V lost 0 bases to trimming and J lost 6 bases, with 12 bases between them. CDR1 SGHVS and CDR2 FQNEAQ come from the germline V gene. Written as DNA, the CDR3 is TGTGCCAGCAGCTTAGCGCGTCTAGTTTCTAATTCACCCCTCCACTTT. Amino acid sequence: CASSLARLVSNSPLHF.

The CDR3 sequence is CASRTPRGVHEQYF. The CDR3 DNA reads as TGTGCCAGCAGGACGCCCAGGGGAGTCCACGAGCAGTACTTC. The chain employs TRBV28 and TRBJ2-7, with TRBD1 as a possible D gene (6 bases). The V gene lost 6 bases and the J gene lost 5 bases, with 17 bases spanning the gap. Per the germline V gene, CDR1 is MDHEN and CDR2 is SYDVKM. CDR3 length: 14 residues.

The chain recombines TRBV28 with TRBJ1-1; tentatively, D is TRBD1 (5 bases). The V end lost 11 bases, the J end lost 6 bases, and 13 bases lay between the germline ends. CDR1 and CDR2 from the germline V gene are MDHEN and SYDVKM. The CDR3 has 11 amino acids. Here the CDR3 DNA reads TGTGCCGCCCCCAAGGGGTCTGAAGCTTTCTTT. Its protein is CAAPKGSEAFF.

CDR3 nucleotide sequence: TGTGCCAGCAGCTTAGTCGACGGCAGCTCCTATAATTCACCCCTCCACTTT. It translates to CASSLVDGSSYNSPLHF. This rearrangement joins TRBV7-2 to TRBJ1-6; D not certain. Germline V gene lookup returns CDR1 SGHTA and CDR2 FQGNSA. CDR3 length: 17 amino acids. V lost 1 base and J lost 0, with 10 bases in between.

This clone showed up just once. One end of the junction does not line up with germline, which may come from a read error. The chain recombines TRBV5-1 with TRBJ2-1; D is unresolved. CDR1 is SGHRS, CDR2 YFSETQ, per germline. The CDR3 spans 17 residues. The CDR3 protein is CASSLLRPDFSSNEQFF. DNA of the CDR3: TGCGCCAGCAGCCTTTTACGCCCGGATTTTTCCTCCAATGAGCAGTTCTTC.

The rearrangement links TRBV27 to TRBJ2-1; D remains unclear. V was shortened by 6 bases and J by 3 bases, with 12 bases between the two germline ends. This CDR3 comprises 14 residues. Germline lookup yields CDR1 MNHEY and CDR2 SMNVEV (reference sequence). CDR3 bases: TGTGCCAGCAGCTCTACTAAAGGCTACAATGAGCAGTTCTTC. As protein: CASSSTKGYNEQFF.

The CDR3 DNA reads TGTGCCAGCAGCTTAGTCTTAGGGAGCTCCTACGAGCAGTACTTC. Protein product: CASSLVLGSSYEQYF. The chain uses TRBV11-2 and TRBJ2-7, with D possibly TRBD2 on 5 matching bases. From germline, CDR1 is SGHAT and CDR2 FQNNGV. This CDR3 is built from 15 residues. The V gene lost 1 base and the J gene lost 0 bases, with 10 bases spanning the gap.

This chain connects TRBV12-3 or TRBV12-4 to TRBJ1-1; 8 nucleotides align to TRBD1. The CDR3 loop spans 12 amino acids. J was trimmed by 7 bases and V by 10 bases; bases with no gene match: 8. The CDR3 protein is CATRTGKNEAFF. The CDR3 nucleotides read TGTGCCACCCGGACAGGGAAGAATGAAGCTTTCTTT.

The chain joins TRBV14 to TRBJ2-5; 7 positions match TRBD1. CDR1 SGHDN and CDR2 FVKESK come from the germline V gene. The V and J ends lost 1 base and 4 bases, in that order; junction bases with no gene match: 12. The CDR3 is 17 residues long. The CDR3 loop reads CASSQATTLGGGETQYF. CDR3 sequence (DNA): TGTGCCAGCAGCCAAGCCACAACCTTAGGGGGCGGAGAGACCCAGTACTTC.

This clone was detected only once. This chain joins TRBV5-1 and TRBJ2-7, with TRBD1 matching 8 bases. Germline CDR1 is SGHRS and CDR2 is YFSETQ. J gave up 2 bases and V 4 bases, and 5 bases lay outside the gene matches. CDR3 size: 14 residues. CDR3 residues: CASSIGQGTYEQYF. CDR3 coding DNA: TGCGCCAGCAGCATAGGACAGGGCACCTACGAGCAGTACTTC.

The chain joins TRBV30 to TRBJ1-6; 9 bases fit TRBD1. The CDR3 loop spans 18 amino acids. After removal of 2 bases from V and 7 bases from J, the junction contained 15 bases not matched to a gene. From germline, CDR1 is GTSNPN and CDR2 SVGIG (reference sequence). The CDR3 sequence is CAWSLTKTQGAGNSPLHF. The CDR3 DNA reads as TGTGCCTGGAGTCTAACTAAAACACAGGGGGCGGGAAATTCACCCCTCCACTTT.

The chain carries TRBV5-6 and TRBJ1-2; D perhaps matches TRBD1 (5 bases). The CDR3 covers 16 residues. The germline V gene has CDR1 SGHDT and CDR2 YYEEEE. V was cut by 0 bases and J by 4 bases, with 16 bases left in between. CDR3 sequence (DNA): TGTGCCAGCAGCTTGGGGCAGGGTGAGGTCATCTATGGCTACACCTTC. Translated: CASSLGQGEVIYGYTF.

The chain joins TRBV20-1 to TRBJ1-3; D unclear. V was shortened by 3 bases and J by 5 bases, with 11 bases between the two germline ends. This CDR3 region has 13 residues. Per the germline V gene, CDR1 is DFQATT and CDR2 is SNEGSKA (reference sequence). CDR3 region: CSASTGNRNTIYF. DNA for the CDR3: TGCAGTGCTAGTACTGGGAATCGAAACACCATATATTTT.